A single sample is the source of the 19 T cell receptor beta chains below, sequenced in a study of cytomegalovirus exposure and HLA in healthy donors (dated by TCRdb to 2016 to 2017). Libraries were constructed by the immunoSEQ multiplex PCR assay. The multiplex PCR relied on a mix of 60 forward primers for TCR Vbeta segments and 13 reverse primers for TCR Jbeta segments. What TCRdb holds here is the immuneACCESS table cut down to in-frame rearrangements. Part of the clones is not present; checked against another copy, under half of the missing clones reflect an unresolved V gene, and the others are unexplained. The sample records 200,000 to 250,000 clones, around four fifths of which are singletons. The ten largest clonotypes hold around 0.57% of the sample. Sequenced sample: PBMCs. The receptors were gathered from a woman aged 40 to 50 in good health and CMV-seronegative.

The chain is built from TRBV7-9 and TRBJ2-1, with 8 bases identical to TRBD2. Germline V gene lookup returns CDR1 SEHNR and CDR2 FQNEAQ (reference sequence). V trimming: 5 bases; J trimming: 4 bases; junction bases outside the gene matches: 10. This CDR3 contains 16 residues. CDR3 loop: CASSRYSGVTYNEQFF. In DNA, the CDR3 is TGTGCCAGCAGCCGATATAGCGGGGTGACTTACAATGAGCAGTTCTTC.

This chain joins TRBV5-5 and TRBJ2-2; 7 bases agree with TRBD2. The CDR3 runs 16 residues. J gave up 4 bases and V 0 bases, and 6 bases lay outside the gene matches. The germline gives CDR1 SGHKS, CDR2 YYEKEE (reference sequence). The CDR3 loop reads CASSLAAGTTTGELFF. The DNA of the CDR3 is TGTGCCAGCAGCTTGGCCGCCGGGACTACCACCGGGGAGCTGTTTTTT.

The rearrangement links TRBV9 to TRBJ2-1, with 8 bases identical to TRBD2. From germline, CDR1 is SGDLS and CDR2 YYNGEE. The length of the CDR3 is 15 residues. Germline trimming cut 0 bases from V and 4 bases from J; bases unmatched to any gene: 3. The CDR3 DNA reads as TGTGCCAGCAGCGTAGTGTCTAGCGGGTACAATGAGCAGTTCTTC. Encoded protein: CASSVVSSGYNEQFF.

The chain has TRBV28 and TRBJ2-7, with D perhaps matching TRBD1 (6 bases). Trimming left V 8 bases short and J 3 bases short, with 11 bases between. In germline, CDR1 is MDHEN, CDR2 SYDVKM. This CDR3 has 12 residues. The DNA of the CDR3 is TGTGCCAGCGAGGGACATTACTACGAGCAGTACTTC. Amino acid sequence: CASEGHYYEQYF.

V and J are TRBV4-2 and TRBJ2-5; maybe TRBD1 (6 bases). This CDR3 contains 17 residues. Trimming left V 3 bases short and J 5 bases short, with 22 bases between. Germline V lookup: CDR1 LGHNA, CDR2 YNFKEQ. In DNA form, the CDR3 reads TGTGCCAGCAGCCAGACGTTAACCGGGACAAGGGGGGAGACCCAGTACTTC. Translated, it gives CASSQTLTGTRGETQYF.

V usage is TRBV14 and J usage is TRBJ2-2; a possible D gene is TRBD1 (5 bases). V lost 3 bases and J 3 bases, leaving 11 bases between the germline ends. This CDR3 has 15 residues. CDR1 and CDR2 from the germline V gene are SGHDN and FVKESK. The CDR3 DNA is TGTGCCAGCAGCCACCTAGACAGATACACCGGGGAGCTGTTTTTT. Its translation: CASSHLDRYTGELFF.

The chain has TRBV7-3 and TRBJ2-2, with 11 bases lining up with TRBD1. Germline CDR1 and CDR2: SGHTA and FQGTGA. The J segment lost 7 bases and the V segment lost 8 bases, leaving 12 bases of the junction unmatched. The CDR3 length is 16 residues. The CDR3 DNA reads as TGTGCCAGCGGACGTGGGACAGGGGGACTTGGCGGGGAGCTGTTTTTT. It encodes CASGRGTGGLGGELFF.

CDR3 bases: TGTGCCATCAAAGGGAGCGGACTAGAGACCCAGTACTTC. As protein: CAIKGSGLETQYF. This rearrangement joins TRBV10-3 to TRBJ2-5; TRBD2 is a possible D gene (5 bases). This CDR3 is 13 amino acids long. Trimming cost V 7 bases and J 4 bases, with 13 bases left between them. The germline CDR1 and CDR2 sequences are ENHRY and SYGVKD.

The chain is built from TRBV6-5 and TRBJ1-3; maybe TRBD1 (5 bases). The germline gives CDR1 MNHEY, CDR2 SVGAGI. V was pared by 0 bases and J by 4 bases, with 7 bases between. The CDR3 consists of 14 residues. The CDR3 bases are TGTGCCAGCAGTTACTCACAGGACGGAAACACCATATATTTT. As protein: CASSYSQDGNTIYF.

This chain uses TRBV10-3 with TRBJ2-3, with 9 bases fitting TRBD2. The germline V gene has CDR1 ENHRY and CDR2 SYGVKD. This CDR3 is 15 amino acids long. Trimming removed 8 bases from V and 5 bases from J; junction bases left unmatched: 11. The DNA of the CDR3 is TGTGCCATCCGTCCCGGACTAGCGATAGGAGATACGCAGTATTTT. It yields the protein CAIRPGLAIGDTQYF.

The chain joins TRBV6-6 to TRBJ1-1, with D possibly TRBD1 on 6 matching bases. CDR1 and CDR2 from the germline V gene are MNHNY and SVGAGI (reference sequence). V lost 7 bases, J lost 8 bases, and 11 bases lay in between. This CDR3 region has 11 residues. The CDR3 coding sequence is TGTGCCAGCACCCCGAGGGGGGAAGCTTTCTTT. Protein sequence: CASTPRGEAFF.

This rearrangement joins TRBV19 to TRBJ1-4; TRBD1 matches 8 bases. The trim removed 6 bases at V and 5 bases at J, leaving 5 bases unmatched. The CDR3 has 14 residues. CDR1 LNHDA and CDR2 SQIVND come from the germline V gene (reference sequence). The CDR3 nucleotides read TGTGCCAGTAGATGGACAGGGATGAATGAAAAACTGTTTTTT. Translating gives CASRWTGMNEKLFF.

The rearrangement links TRBV4-1 to TRBJ2-2; possibly TRBD2 for D (5 bases). The CDR3 is 15 amino acids. Trimming removed 6 bases at V and 7 bases at J, with 18 bases between. Germline CDR1 reads MGHRA; CDR2 reads YSYEKL. CDR3 amino acids: CASRHALGVGGELFF. CDR3 nucleotides: TGCGCCAGCAGACACGCGCTCGGGGTCGGCGGGGAGCTGTTTTTT.

Concerning this clone: The sample contains more than one DNA sequence encoding this CDR3. This chain links TRBV13 with TRBJ2-2, with 12 bases identical to TRBD2. Trimming cost V 5 bases and J 6 bases; bases outside gene matches: 7. Germline values: CDR1 PRHDT, CDR2 FYEKMQ (reference sequence). This CDR3 contains 16 residues. The CDR3 loop reads CASSTGLAGRPGELFF. The CDR3 DNA follows: TGTGCCAGCAGCACTGGACTAGCGGGGCGACCCGGGGAGCTGTTTTTT.

Here the CDR3 reads CASSFDKTSYEQYF. The CDR3, as DNA: TGTGCCAGCAGTTTCGACAAAACCTCGTACGAGCAGTACTTC. The chain couples TRBV6-5 to TRBJ2-7; D call uncertain. Looked up from germline, CDR1 is MNHEY and CDR2 is SVGAGI. V lost 4 bases and J lost 4, with 14 bases in between. This CDR3 contains 14 residues.

This chain links TRBV28 with TRBJ1-5; 10 nucleotides agree with TRBD1. V lost 4 bases and J lost 7; bases outside the gene matches: 10. CDR1 and CDR2 from the germline V gene are MDHEN and SYDVKM. The CDR3 has 16 amino acids. In DNA, the CDR3 is TGTGCCAGCAGTTCCCCCACGGGACAGGGGTCCCAGCCCCAGCATTTT. Translating it yields CASSSPTGQGSQPQHF.

This chain links TRBV7-2 with TRBJ1-6, with D maybe TRBD1 (6 bases). The CDR3 totals 12 residues. In germline, CDR1 is SGHTA, CDR2 FQGNSA. V gave up 5 bases and J gave up 7 bases, with 6 bases separating them. For the CDR3, the DNA is TGTGCCAGCAGCACAGGGAATTCACCCCTCCACTTT. Encoded protein: CASSTGNSPLHF. The full variable domain, with the rest looked up from reference TRBV7-2 and TRBJ1-6, is GAGVSQSPSNKVTEKGKDVELRCDPISGHTALYWYRQSLGQGLEFLIYFQGNSAPDKSGLPSDRFSAERTGGSVSTLTIQRTQQEDSAVYLCASSTGNSPLHFGNGTRLTVT.

The sample holds one count of this clone. The chain recombines TRBV14 with TRBJ1-2, with D possibly TRBD1 on 5 matching bases. The CDR3 length is 15 residues. Per the germline V gene, CDR1 is SGHDN and CDR2 is FVKESK. V lost 3 bases and J lost 1, with 12 bases in between. In DNA, the CDR3 is TGTGCCAGCAGCCAGGCGGGGGGAGGTAACTATGGCTACACCTTC. It translates to CASSQAGGGNYGYTF. Full variable domain (remainder filled in from reference TRBV14 and TRBJ1-2): EAGVTQFPSHSVIEKGQTVTLRCDPISGHDNLYWYRRVMGKEIKFLLHFVKESKQDESGMPNNRFLAERTGGTYSTLKVQPAELEDSGVYFCASSQAGGGNYGYTFGSGTRLTVV.

The chain joins TRBV28 to TRBJ1-2, with D possibly matching TRBD1 (6 bases). The CDR3 has 14 amino acids. Trimming left V 4 bases short and J 2 bases short, with 11 bases between. Per the germline V gene, CDR1 is MDHEN and CDR2 is SYDVKM. CDR3 region: CASSSAGANYGYTF. The CDR3 DNA sequence: TGTGCCAGCAGTTCGGCAGGGGCGAACTATGGCTACACCTTC.